The clone carrying this T cell receptor beta chain has at least ten counts. Its antigen is undetermined. The data are from a study of T cells in Graves' hyperthyroidism and ophthalmopathy. As for the study in general: The initial diagnosis was the point when peripheral blood was collected, ahead of any treatment.

Every diagnosis used clinical symptoms, serum thyroxine and TRAb, thyroid ultrasound and orbital computed tomography. It was RNA transcripts that yielded the amplified TCR beta CDR3 regions. A set of HTBI primers served as the primers for a first-round RT-PCR of the TCR CDR3. TCRdb passed the multiplex PCR reads through MiXCR, listing each CDR3 protein once. This table has about 250,000 distinct CDR3 sequences, 22% appearing once. Study-level findings and limits: Blood also carried most thyroid clonotypes expanded above 0.001.

The CDR3 totals 13 residues. Trimming removed 7 bases at V and 5 bases at J, with 14 bases between. Specimen: blood. This chain links TRBV12-3 or TRBV12-4 with TRBJ1-2; the D is unclear. The receptor's source is a man aged 30 to 39 with Graves' ophthalmopathy. DNA of the CDR3: TGTGCCAGCAATACGCCAGGACGGTATGGCTACACCTTC. It is translated as CASNTPGRYGYTF.